Sequencing of this T cell receptor beta chain was carried out in a study of T-cell reconstitution after alpha-beta-depleted transplantation in children (dated by TCRdb to 2016 to 2018). About the investigation overall: Using TCR repertoire profiling, the study followed T-cell immune reconstitution in a quantitative way in children after TCRalphabeta/CD19-depleted allogeneic hematopoietic cell transplantation. What the authors observed across the whole study: In some patients, the high TCRbeta diversity seen at day 60 was put down to recipient T cells and intrathymic progenitors that had survived conditioning. The apparently early recovery of alphabetaT-cell counts about two months after transplant reportedly depended on only several hundred rapidly expanded clones that came from non-depleted graft cells. The frequencies of hyperexpanded clones fell over the following months, and after one year, T-cell counts and TCRbeta diversity were mostly attributed to newly produced T cells.

There are many counts of this clonotype. Its antigen is not yet known. Base quality data are lacking; no much larger clone is found one base away. Receptors were amplified or captured by PCR. Sequencing instrument: Illumina HiSeq 2500. To normalize quantification of the TCRbeta repertoire, the TCR libraries were built with molecular barcoding that relied on unique molecular identifiers. TCRdb trimmed public reads at Q25 via fastp, called clones via MiXCR and kept in-frame beta chains. CDR3 protein duplicates are merged, each entry listing the most common genes and DNA. The sample table holds fewer than 350,000 distinct CDR3 sequences, of which almost 8% were seen once. Approximately 9% of the sample is held by the ten biggest clonotypes. From cysteine to phenylalanine, the CDR3 is 15 amino acids long. Only CDR3 DNA remains: 45 bases, in frame from the first base. Looking up the germline V gene yields CDR1 SGHDT and CDR2 YYEEEE. Trimming removed 3 bases from V and 2 bases from J, leaving 13 bases between the germline ends.

In light of the paper, this sample's treatment or condition label describes: allogeneic hematopoietic cell transplantation with graft depleted of TCRalphabeta T cells and CD19 B cells. The transplant recipients were children given TCRalphabeta/CD19-depleted allogeneic hematopoietic cell grafts. The specimen was peripheral blood, collected 360 days after TCRalphabeta/CD19-depleted stem cell transplant. The rearrangement joined TRBV5-6 to TRBJ2-3; no confident D gene assignment can be made. The TCR originated in a female patient aged 2-9 years who had a stem cell transplant for Fanconi anemia, so the T cells may come from the graft donor. The base sequence is TGTGCCAGCAGCTCCCTTACAGTCTCCACAGATACGCAGTATTTT. Protein translation: CASSSLTVSTDTQYF.